This TCR beta chain was recorded in a study of immune evolution from preneoplasia to lung adenocarcinoma (dated by TCRdb to the early 2020s). About the investigation overall: The study used immune gene expression, TCR sequencing and multiplex immunofluorescence to profile the immune contexture of lung adenocarcinoma precursors and invasive adenocarcinoma. Resected precursor lesions (AAH, AIS, MIA) and invasive adenocarcinomas were each compared against paired morphologically normal lung tissue. The immune data were combined with whole exome sequencing and methylation data from the same cohort of nodules. According to the study, around 100 samples were used for TCR sequencing. TCR sequencing data were obtained from approximately 50 patients. POLYSOLVER was used to infer Class I HLA alleles from exome data, while LOHHLA was used to detect allele-specific HLA loss. A total of some 48 patients with pulmonary nodules who underwent surgical resection were included in the overall cohort. The sample size was set by how many specimens were available, not by a prior power calculation. General study outcomes and caveats: The findings rested on association rather than direct causation, and larger cohorts with long-term follow-up and longitudinal biopsies were considered necessary. Normal lung showed the highest clonality, whereas later-stage lesions appeared to have higher T cell density and diversity but lower clonality. The highest top T cell clone frequencies were observed in normal lung, and a progressive decrease in top T cell clone frequencies appeared to occur from AAH through AIS, MIA and invasive adenocarcinoma. Because all patients were from Japan and China, applicability to Western populations was uncertain.

Resection was performed on patients in Japan or China between the mid-2010s and the late 2010s. Histologic diagnosis of each case was confirmed independently by two lung cancer pathologists on H&E slides. The AllPrep DNA/RNA FFPE Kit was used to isolate DNA from FFPE tissue. In regard to this clone: This clone's antigen is unknown. One base away there is no much larger clone; base qualities are not given.

V and J are truncated by 5 bases and 0 bases respectively, leaving an intervening sequence of 16 bases. From a lookup of the germline V gene, CDR1 and CDR2 are SGHVS and FQNEAQ. The CDR3, cysteine through phenylalanine, is 17 amino acids long. Only the CDR3 part of the read is kept: 51 bases, read in frame from the first base. Using the immunoSEQ hsTCRbeta Kit, TCR beta CDR3 regions were sequenced from DNA. The study's own analysis went as follows. TCR sequencing data were analysed with the ImmunoSEQ Analyzer. T cell clonality was defined as 1 minus Pielou's evenness computed on productive rearrangements. To measure T cell diversity, the inverse Simpson index was applied to productive templates. T cell density was expressed as TCR beta template counts normalized to usable DNA, with usable DNA estimated by amplifying and sequencing housekeeping genes. Two-sided Kruskal-Wallis tests were used to compare TCR metrics across histologic stages. The immuneACCESS repertoire file appears here via TCRdb, limited to in-frame rearrangements. These files lack a portion of the clones; in checked studies, under half of the deficit traces to unresolved V genes, and the cause of the others is not known. The D gene and trimming were derived from the DNA, and the V and J assignments and clone size from that table. This sample is represented by just over 2,000 clones; roughly 87% of them were singletons. The ten largest clones capture about 18% of the sample.

This TCR was recovered from a person aged 60-79 years with lung adenocarcinoma. Recombination joined TRBV7-8 with TRBJ1-4, with no confident D gene call. The sequencing input was FFPE adjacent normal lung tissue. DNA sequence: TGTGCCAGCAGCCCTCTAAGGGAGGAAACAACTAATGAAAAACTGTTTTTT. Its product reads: CASSPLREETTNEKLFF.